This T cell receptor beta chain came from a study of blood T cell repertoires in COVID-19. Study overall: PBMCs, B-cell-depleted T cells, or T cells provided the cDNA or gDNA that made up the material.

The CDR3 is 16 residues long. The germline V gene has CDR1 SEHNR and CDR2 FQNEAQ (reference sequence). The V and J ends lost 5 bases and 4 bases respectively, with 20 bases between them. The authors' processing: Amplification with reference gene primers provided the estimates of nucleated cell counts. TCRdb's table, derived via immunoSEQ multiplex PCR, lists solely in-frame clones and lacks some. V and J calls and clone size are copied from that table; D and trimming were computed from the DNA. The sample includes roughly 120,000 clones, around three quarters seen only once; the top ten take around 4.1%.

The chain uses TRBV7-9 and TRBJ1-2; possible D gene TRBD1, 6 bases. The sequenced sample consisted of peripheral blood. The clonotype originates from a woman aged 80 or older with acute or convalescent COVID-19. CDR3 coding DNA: TGTGCCAGCAGCCTAAACTCGGGAACAGGGTCCTATGGCTACACCTTC. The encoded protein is CASSLNSGTGSYGYTF.